What follows are 7 T cell receptor beta chains derived from one specimen sequenced in a study of blood T cells in healthy people across ages. A J-beta primer mix and a sample-barcoded 5' primer were used in a second PCR of about 6 to 12 cycles. Each CDR3 protein gets one entry after TCRdb re-called the 5' RACE reads with MiXCR. The top ten clones hold 20% to 25% of a sample with roughly 1.9 million distinct CDR3 sequences, approximately 39% of them seen once. Sequences were obtained from blood. The receptor source for this set is a human donor in good health.

Only a few counts were recorded for this clonotype. The J gene is TRBJ2-1, the V gene TRBV20-1; tentative D call: TRBD1 (6 bases). This CDR3 has 12 residues. The germline CDR1 and CDR2 sequences are DFQATT and SNEGSKA (reference sequence). V was cut by 6 bases and J by 10 bases, with 16 bases left in between. The CDR3 DNA sequence: TGCAGTGCCGATCAGGACAGAGGGGAGCAGTTCTTC. It is translated as CSADQDRGEQFF.

The genes are TRBV7-6 and TRBJ2-1; D is undetermined. The CDR3 contains 15 residues. Looked up from germline, CDR1 is SGHVS and CDR2 is FNYEAQ. Trimming shortened V by 4 bases and J by 3 bases, and 13 bases separated the two germline ends. CDR3 nucleotides: TGTGCCAGCAGCTCCAGATATGCCCTCTACAATGAGCAGTTCTTC. Translated: CASSSRYALYNEQFF.

Concerning this clonotype itself: A read error may explain this, as a much larger clone is one base away. This chain uses TRBV29-1 with TRBJ2-5; no firm D call. This CDR3 spans 12 amino acids. CDR1 is SQVTM and CDR2 is ANQGSEA in the germline V gene. With 7 bases removed from V and 11 bases from J, the gap between germline ends came to 20 bases. The CDR3 sequence: CSERQIYNEQYF. DNA of the CDR3: TGCAGCGAACGACAAATTTACAATGAGCAGTACTTC.

The V call is TRBV27, the J call TRBJ1-6, with D maybe TRBD1 (5 bases). Germline assignment: CDR1 MNHEY and CDR2 SMNVEV (reference sequence). The CDR3 extends over 14 amino acids. Trimming stripped 2 bases from V and 8 bases from J, with 10 bases between. CDR3 protein: CASSLQGWDSPLHF. DNA for the CDR3: TGTGCCAGCAGTTTACAGGGTTGGGATTCACCCCTCCACTTT.

The CDR3 region is CASSLAQGGNEQFF. CDR3 DNA sequence: TGCGCCAGCAGCTTGGCGCAGGGAGGCAATGAGCAGTTCTTC. The chain couples TRBV5-1 to TRBJ2-1; D is perhaps TRBD2 (6 bases). The CDR3 totals 14 residues. The ends were cut back, 0 bases at V and 6 bases at J, with 10 bases in the middle. The germline CDR1 and CDR2 sequences are SGHRS and YFSETQ.

The V gene is TRBV15, the J gene TRBJ2-1, with 12 bases fitting TRBD1. The length of the CDR3 is 16 residues. CDR1 LNHNV and CDR2 YYDKDF come from the germline V gene (reference sequence). Losses at the gene ends were 5 bases for V and 6 bases for J; bases not matched to a gene: 8. CDR3: CATSPRDRGPGNEQFF. The CDR3 nucleotides read TGTGCCACCAGCCCCCGGGACAGGGGGCCCGGCAATGAGCAGTTCTTC.

V is TRBV12-3 or TRBV12-4 and J is TRBJ2-2, with TRBD2 matching over 7 bases. The CDR3 is made up of 16 amino acids. J lost 7 bases, V lost 5 bases, and 13 bases had no gene match. CDR3 nucleotides: TGTGCCAGCAGTCCCCATGGGGGGGGGAGCATCGGGGAGCTGTTTTTT. This gives the protein CASSPHGGGSIGELFF.